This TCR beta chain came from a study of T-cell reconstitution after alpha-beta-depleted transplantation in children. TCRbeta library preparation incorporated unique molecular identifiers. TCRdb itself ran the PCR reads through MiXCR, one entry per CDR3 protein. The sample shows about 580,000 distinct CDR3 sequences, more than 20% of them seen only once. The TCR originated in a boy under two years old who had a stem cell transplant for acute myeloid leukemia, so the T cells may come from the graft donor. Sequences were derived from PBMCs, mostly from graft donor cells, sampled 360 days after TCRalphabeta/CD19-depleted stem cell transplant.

CDR3 in amino acids: CASSYSKRLAGSYEQYF. The CDR3 coding sequence is TGTGCCAGCAGTTACTCGAAACGGCTAGCGGGGTCCTACGAGCAGTACTTC. The chain couples TRBV6-5 to TRBJ2-7, with 9 bases that match TRBD2. The CDR3 covers 17 residues. J lost 1 base, V lost 0 bases, and 7 bases had no gene match. Germline loops: CDR1 MNHEY, CDR2 SVGAGI.